This T cell receptor beta chain was documented in a study of blood T cell repertoires in COVID-19. As for the study in general: COVID-19 samples, acute and convalescent, were from the United States, Italy and Spain. Sources were T cells, B-cell-depleted T cells, or PBMCs; the material itself was cDNA or gDNA.

Recruitment covered 20 to 25 US areas and drew participants whose ages spanned roughly 18 to 89 years. V gave up 4 bases and J gave up 8 bases; unmatched junction bases: 2. Per germline, CDR1 GTSNPN and CDR2 SVGIG (reference sequence). The CDR3 loop spans 13 amino acids. Original processing methods: From reference gene primer amplification, estimates of nucleated cell counts were derived. Generated by immunoSEQ multiplex PCR, the TCRdb table keeps only in-frame clones and is missing some. Clonal size and the V and J genes are those of that table, whereas D and trimming came from the DNA. The table includes 180,000 or so clones, 65% to 85% detected once.

V gene TRBV30 combines with J gene TRBJ1-6, with 10 nucleotides matching TRBD1. Material for sequencing was PBMCs or T cells enriched from blood (not recorded which). This TCR derives from a middle-aged man who had recovered from COVID-19. Here the CDR3 reads CAWKGQGHSPLHF. Written as DNA, the CDR3 is TGTGCCTGGAAGGGACAGGGGCATTCACCCCTCCACTTT.